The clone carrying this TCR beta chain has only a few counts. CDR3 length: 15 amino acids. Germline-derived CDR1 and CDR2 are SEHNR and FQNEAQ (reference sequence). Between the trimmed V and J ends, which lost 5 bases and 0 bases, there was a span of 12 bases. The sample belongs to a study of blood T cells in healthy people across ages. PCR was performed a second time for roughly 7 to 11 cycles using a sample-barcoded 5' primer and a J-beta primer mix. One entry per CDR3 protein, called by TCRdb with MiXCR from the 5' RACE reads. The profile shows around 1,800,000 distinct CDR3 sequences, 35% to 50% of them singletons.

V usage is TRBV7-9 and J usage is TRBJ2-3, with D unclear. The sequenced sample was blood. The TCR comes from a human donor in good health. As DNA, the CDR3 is TGTGCCAGCAGCCCACCCCGGGTTAGCACAGATACGCAGTATTTT. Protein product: CASSPPRVSTDTQYF.